Listed below are T cell receptor beta chains from one sample, sequenced in a study of cytomegalovirus exposure and HLA in healthy donors. Using immunoSEQ multiplex PCR, the repertoire was profiled, and TCRdb retains in-frame clones only, with some absent. The data hold around 120,000 clones, with roughly 89% observed a single time. The sample comprised PBMCs. These TCRs come from a woman in her late teens or twenties in good health and CMV-seronegative. The CDR3 runs from the conserved cysteine through the conserved F or W. Fields, in order: D gene, V gene, clone size, J gene, CDR3 protein, CDR3 DNA. D genes are given only for firm matches. Clone size, where shown, is once, few, many, or a class for clones that have expanded.

>-|TRBV19|-|TRBJ1-5
CASKGVNQPQHF
TGTGCCAGTAAGGGGGTCAATCAGCCCCAGCATTTT
>-|TRBV7-2|-|TRBJ1-1
CASSLGHSLEAFF
TGTGCCAGCAGCTTGGGACACTCACTTGAAGCTTTCTTT
>-|TRBV4-2|few|TRBJ2-7
CASSQSLGSGFYEQYF
TGTGCCAGCAGCCAGTCCCTGGGTAGCGGATTCTACGAGCAGTACTTC
>TRBD2|TRBV2|-|TRBJ2-7
CASSGPRTSGRKYEQYF
TGTGCCAGCAGTGGGCCGAGGACTAGCGGGAGGAAATACGAGCAGTACTTC
>-|TRBV30|-|TRBJ2-3
CAWSARWRPDTQYF
TGTGCCTGGAGCGCAAGATGGCGGCCCGATACGCAGTATTTT
>TRBD2|TRBV7-2|many|TRBJ2-7
CASSQVGGRYEQYF
TGTGCCAGCAGCCAGGTTGGCGGGAGGTACGAGCAGTACTTC
>TRBD2|TRBV15|-|TRBJ2-3
CATSRDGLAGATDTQYF
TGTGCCACCAGCAGAGATGGGCTAGCGGGAGCCACAGATACGCAGTATTTT
>-|TRBV4-2|once|TRBJ2-1
CASSLLSGSGNEQFF
TGTGCCAGCAGCCTCCTTAGTGGGAGCGGGAATGAGCAGTTCTTC
>-|TRBV9|-|TRBJ2-2
CASSVEGLKNTGELFF
TGTGCCAGCAGCGTAGAGGGACTCAAAAACACCGGGGAGCTGTTTTTT
>-|TRBV19|-|TRBJ2-3
CASSIVTGDTDTQYF
TGTGCCAGTAGTATAGTAACGGGAGATACAGATACGCAGTATTTT
>-|TRBV7-6|-|TRBJ2-2
CASSLDKEMNTGELFF
TGTGCCAGCAGCTTGGACAAGGAGATGAACACCGGGGAGCTGTTTTTT
>TRBD1|TRBV27|once|TRBJ1-5
CASSLHKLGQKGSGGQPQHF
TGTGCCAGCAGTCTCCACAAACTGGGACAGAAGGGGTCCGGGGGCCAGCCCCAGCATTTT
>TRBD2|TRBV7-9|-|TRBJ2-1
CASSLEGSGRAGFF
TGTGCCAGCAGCTTAGAGGGGAGCGGGAGGGCCGGGTTCTTC
>TRBD2|TRBV5-6|-|TRBJ2-2
CASSLELAGGPGELFF
TGTGCCAGCAGCTTGGAACTAGCGGGGGGGCCCGGGGAGCTGTTTTTT
>TRBD2|TRBV5-4|-|TRBJ2-5
CASSIGLAGHQETQYF
TGTGCCAGCAGCATAGGACTAGCGGGGCACCAAGAGACCCAGTACTTC
>TRBD2|TRBV7-9|-|TRBJ2-1
CASSHRTSGNNEQFF
TGTGCCAGCAGCCACAGGACTAGCGGAAACAATGAGCAGTTCTTC
>-|TRBV5-4|-|TRBJ2-1
CASSGSDNEQFF
TGTGCCAGCAGCGGAAGCGACAATGAGCAGTTCTTC
>TRBD2|TRBV10-3|-|TRBJ2-5
CAAGRGGGETQYF
TGTGCCGCAGGACGGGGGGGCGGAGAGACCCAGTACTTC
>TRBD2|TRBV28|-|TRBJ2-7
CASAIAGVPAYEQYF
TGTGCCAGCGCCATAGCGGGAGTTCCCGCCTACGAGCAGTACTTC
>TRBD1|TRBV15|-|TRBJ2-7
CATSRDRGLYEQYF
TGTGCCACCAGCAGAGACAGGGGGCTCTACGAGCAGTACTTC
>TRBD1|TRBV28|-|TRBJ2-7
CASSSRQGSPYEQYF
TGTGCCAGCAGTTCACGACAGGGGTCGCCCTACGAGCAGTACTTC
>TRBD2|TRBV7-8|once|TRBJ2-7
CASSPRSGASSYEQYF
TGTGCCAGCAGCCCCCGAAGCGGGGCCAGCTCCTACGAGCAGTACTTC
>-|TRBV7-9|-|TRBJ2-3
CASSLVLGGRVDDTQYF
TGTGCCAGCAGCTTAGTTCTCGGAGGTCGAGTAGACGATACGCAGTATTTT
>TRBD1|TRBV5-4|once|TRBJ1-2
CASSLGGTELSYGYTF
TGTGCCAGCAGCTTGGGGGGGACAGAGCTCTCCTATGGCTACACCTTC
>-|TRBV10-3|few|TRBJ1-5
CAISESTGNQPQHF
TGTGCCATCAGTGAGTCTACAGGCAATCAGCCCCAGCATTTT
>-|TRBV5-1|-|TRBJ1-5
CASSLDPTGHQPQHF
TGCGCCAGCAGCTTGGACCCCACTGGGCATCAGCCCCAGCATTTT
>TRBD1|TRBV5-1|once|TRBJ1-2
CASSLVDRVNGYTF
TGCGCCAGCAGCTTGGTGGACAGGGTAAACGGCTACACCTTC
>TRBD1|TRBV19|-|TRBJ1-4
CASSDRGANEKLFF
TGTGCCAGTAGCGACAGGGGTGCTAATGAAAAACTGTTTTTT
>-|TRBV21-1|-|TRBJ1-2
CASSAGTGRYYGYTF
TGTGCCAGCAGCGCCGGGACAGGGAGATACTATGGCTACACCTTC
>-|TRBV30|-|TRBJ1-1
CAWSPQGNEAFF
TGTGCCTGGTCACCACAGGGTAATGAAGCTTTCTTT
>TRBD1|TRBV7-3|-|TRBJ2-7
CASSRDRDHEQYF
TGTGCCAGCAGCCGGGACAGGGACCACGAGCAGTACTTC
>-|TRBV29-1|-|TRBJ1-4
CSVGGQGRVPFSYDEKLFF
TGCAGCGTTGGGGGGCAGGGGCGGGTCCCCTTTTCTTATGATGAAAAACTGTTTTTT
>-|TRBV9|-|TRBJ2-1
CASSGQGGFYNEQFF
TGTGCCAGCAGCGGACAAGGAGGCTTTTACAATGAGCAGTTCTTC
>TRBD1|TRBV7-9|-|TRBJ1-2
CASSSDRGLVDGYTF
TGTGCCAGCAGCTCGGACAGGGGGCTAGTAGATGGCTACACCTTC
>TRBD1|TRBV2|-|TRBJ2-3
CASSGEQGRRTDTQYF
TGTGCCAGCAGTGGGGAACAGGGGCGTCGGACAGATACGCAGTATTTT
>-|TRBV6-6|-|TRBJ2-2
CASSASVVWRSGELFF
TGTGCCAGCAGTGCCTCGGTGGTCTGGCGGAGCGGGGAGCTGTTTTTT
>-|TRBV5-1|-|TRBJ2-3
CASSLGLEVDTQYF
TGCGCCAGCAGCTTGGGACTAGAGGTAGATACGCAGTATTTT
>-|TRBV5-1|-|TRBJ2-7
CASSPPGEFSYEQYF
TGCGCCAGCAGCCCCCCGGGGGAGTTCTCCTACGAGCAGTACTTC
>-|TRBV5-4|-|TRBJ1-2
CASSDDSLYGYTF
TGTGCCAGCAGCGATGACAGTCTCTATGGCTACACCTTC
>-|TRBV27|-|TRBJ2-1
CASNRVALDSYNEQFF
TGTGCCAGCAACCGAGTAGCGTTAGACTCCTACAATGAGCAGTTCTTC